This T cell receptor (beta chain) emerged from a study of beta chain features in type 1 diabetes (dated by TCRdb to 2016 to 2018). In the study overall: Patients and healthy donors did not differ in mean age, gender distribution, total cell number or subset yield. A total of 107,917,701 sorted cells were examined across all samples, and the number of cells per subset was strongly correlated with RNA yield. In the study, TCRB repertoires of sorted circulating CD4+ T cell subsets from recently diagnosed type 1 diabetes patients were compared with those of matched healthy donors. Whereas all 30 or so donors provided naive and central memory subsets, regulatory and stem cell-like memory subsets were isolated from just 8 patients and roughly eight healthy donors.

On this clone itself: Its antigen is currently not known. The record has no base qualities; no much larger clone is one base away.

The paper as a whole reports these results and caveats: In all four CD4+ subsets, TCRB CDR3 length was moderately but significantly shorter in type 1 diabetes patients. Patients with type 1 diabetes made fewer insertions and deleted more nucleotides at VDJ recombination sites, implying thymic rearrangement abnormalities. Naive, central memory and regulatory TCRB repertoires appeared to be more alike among patients than among healthy donors. HLA sub-analyses involved small numbers of individuals, so any influence of HLA type on TCRB rearrangement remained unresolved. PCR might favor shorter templates, but patient and control samples were amplified and corrected together, so any skew would affect both groups equally. Sequencing cDNA rather than genomic DNA could over-represent highly expressing activated cells, although activation and CD3 levels did not differ between groups.

Each donor gave one peripheral blood draw, averaging approximately 120 mL, which was collected into heparinised tubes. Using a panel that included CD45RO, CCR7, CD25, CD127, CD95 and CD27, naive, central memory, regulatory and stem cell-like memory CD4+ T cells were sorted on a BD FACSAria II. Every sorted population had a purity above 95%. PBMCs were isolated immediately by Lymphoprep density gradient centrifugation and stained directly without culture. Samples were stained and sorted in pairs, with one healthy donor and one patient per experiment, so that batch effects were minimized. The entire amount of isolated RNA was reverse transcribed using the High Capacity cDNA Reverse Transcription Kit, so the sequenced TCRB transcripts were expressed ones. Deep immunoSEQ sequencing was applied to naive, central memory and regulatory T cell samples, giving an average of roughly 3.5 million total reads per sample. After sorted cells were lysed in RLT buffer, RNA was extracted with DNase-treated RNeasy Micro or Mini kits, with the choice depending on cell number. To prevent cross-contamination, every cell subset was processed on its own, while patient and healthy donor samples were processed together. The immunoSEQ multiplex PCR was used to amplify TCRB sequences from cDNA, yielding 87-bp fragments that span the CDR3 region. Sequencing of the amplicons was performed on the Illumina HiSeq platform. From the authors' description of their analysis: PCR bias was computationally corrected using synthetic template baselines, reads within Hamming distance 2 were collapsed, and singletons that could not be merged were discarded. Reads were aligned against IMGT so that V, D and J genes, CDR3 length and insertions or deletions at six rearrangement sites could be assigned. Within each subset, clonotype counts were normalized to the number of sorted cells before true diversity and Gini coefficients were calculated with the tcR R package. The overlap coefficient, calculated on TCRB nucleotide sequences, was used to measure repertoire sharing. Out-of-frame TCRB sequences from naive cells were analyzed to stand in for the pre-selection repertoire. TCRdb holds this immuneACCESS table with in-frame rearrangements only. Some clones are missing; in checked studies, unresolved V genes explain under half, and the rest has no known cause. V and J calls and clone size follow that table, whereas D and trimming were derived from the DNA. Present in this sample are around 350,000 clones, 10% to 15% of which were seen just once. Around 0.02% of the sample is held by the ten biggest clonotypes.

Via the germline V gene, CDR1 is LGHNA and CDR2 YNFKEQ. The CDR3 has 15 amino acids, counting the end cysteine and phenylalanine. This entry keeps only the CDR3 DNA: 45 bases, framed from base 1. V is cut by 5 bases and J by 0 bases, and the space between the germline ends is 12 bases. The sample consisted of naive CD4+ T cells from blood. The cell subset or site label, read with the paper, signifies: true naive CD4+ T cells. This TCR was sampled from a man between 18 and 35 years old in good health. Recombination connected TRBV4-2 to TRBJ2-3, with a weak D call of TRBD2 (6 bases match). CDR3 region: CASSFSGTSTDTQYF. DNA sequence: TGTGCCAGCAGCTTCTCGGGGACTAGCACAGATACGCAGTATTTT.